Detailed here is one T cell receptor beta chain. The antigen is undetermined. V was trimmed by 6 bases and J by 8 bases, leaving 22 bases between them. The CDR3 consists of 16 residues. The data originate from a study of blood T cells in healthy people across ages. Study conclusions and caveats: In long-lived donors, naive CD4+ cell counts and diversity exceeded those of aged donors. A roughly linear age-dependent decrease characterized TCR beta diversity per million T cells. Naive T cell percentage by flow cytometry tracked strongly with beta diversity.

The authors ran a second PCR of about 7 to 12 cycles using a sample-barcoded 5' primer and a J-beta primer mix. Template switching added a 12-random-nucleotide identifier to every cDNA molecule. TCRdb re-analysed the 5' RACE reads in MiXCR, keeping a single row per CDR3 protein. The sample carries around 2 million distinct CDR3 sequences, more than 35% recorded once. The TCR sequence derives from a human donor in good health. Sequenced material: blood. The V call is TRBV12-3 or TRBV12-4, the J call TRBJ2-2; TRBD2 might be the D (6 bases). CDR3 in amino acids: CASRNEIGTFLGELFF. Here the CDR3 DNA reads TGTGCCAGCAGGAACGAAATTGGGACTTTTTTAGGGGAGCTGTTTTTT.